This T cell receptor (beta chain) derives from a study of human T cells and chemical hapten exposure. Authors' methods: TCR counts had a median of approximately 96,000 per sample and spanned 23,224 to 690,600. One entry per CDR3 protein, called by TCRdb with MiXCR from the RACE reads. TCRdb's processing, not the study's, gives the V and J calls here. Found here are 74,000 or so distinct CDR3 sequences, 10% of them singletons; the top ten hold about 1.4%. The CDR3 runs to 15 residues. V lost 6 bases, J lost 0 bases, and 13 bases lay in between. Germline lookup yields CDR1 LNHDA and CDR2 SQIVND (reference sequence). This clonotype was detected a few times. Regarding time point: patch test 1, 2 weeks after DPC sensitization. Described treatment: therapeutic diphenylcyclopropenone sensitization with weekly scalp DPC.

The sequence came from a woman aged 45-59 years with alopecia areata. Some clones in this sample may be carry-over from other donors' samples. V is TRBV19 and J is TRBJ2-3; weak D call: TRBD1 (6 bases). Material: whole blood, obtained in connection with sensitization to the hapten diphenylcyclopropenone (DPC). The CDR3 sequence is CASSAPDSSTDTQYF. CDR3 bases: TGTGCCAGTAGCGCACCGGACAGTAGCACAGATACGCAGTATTTT.